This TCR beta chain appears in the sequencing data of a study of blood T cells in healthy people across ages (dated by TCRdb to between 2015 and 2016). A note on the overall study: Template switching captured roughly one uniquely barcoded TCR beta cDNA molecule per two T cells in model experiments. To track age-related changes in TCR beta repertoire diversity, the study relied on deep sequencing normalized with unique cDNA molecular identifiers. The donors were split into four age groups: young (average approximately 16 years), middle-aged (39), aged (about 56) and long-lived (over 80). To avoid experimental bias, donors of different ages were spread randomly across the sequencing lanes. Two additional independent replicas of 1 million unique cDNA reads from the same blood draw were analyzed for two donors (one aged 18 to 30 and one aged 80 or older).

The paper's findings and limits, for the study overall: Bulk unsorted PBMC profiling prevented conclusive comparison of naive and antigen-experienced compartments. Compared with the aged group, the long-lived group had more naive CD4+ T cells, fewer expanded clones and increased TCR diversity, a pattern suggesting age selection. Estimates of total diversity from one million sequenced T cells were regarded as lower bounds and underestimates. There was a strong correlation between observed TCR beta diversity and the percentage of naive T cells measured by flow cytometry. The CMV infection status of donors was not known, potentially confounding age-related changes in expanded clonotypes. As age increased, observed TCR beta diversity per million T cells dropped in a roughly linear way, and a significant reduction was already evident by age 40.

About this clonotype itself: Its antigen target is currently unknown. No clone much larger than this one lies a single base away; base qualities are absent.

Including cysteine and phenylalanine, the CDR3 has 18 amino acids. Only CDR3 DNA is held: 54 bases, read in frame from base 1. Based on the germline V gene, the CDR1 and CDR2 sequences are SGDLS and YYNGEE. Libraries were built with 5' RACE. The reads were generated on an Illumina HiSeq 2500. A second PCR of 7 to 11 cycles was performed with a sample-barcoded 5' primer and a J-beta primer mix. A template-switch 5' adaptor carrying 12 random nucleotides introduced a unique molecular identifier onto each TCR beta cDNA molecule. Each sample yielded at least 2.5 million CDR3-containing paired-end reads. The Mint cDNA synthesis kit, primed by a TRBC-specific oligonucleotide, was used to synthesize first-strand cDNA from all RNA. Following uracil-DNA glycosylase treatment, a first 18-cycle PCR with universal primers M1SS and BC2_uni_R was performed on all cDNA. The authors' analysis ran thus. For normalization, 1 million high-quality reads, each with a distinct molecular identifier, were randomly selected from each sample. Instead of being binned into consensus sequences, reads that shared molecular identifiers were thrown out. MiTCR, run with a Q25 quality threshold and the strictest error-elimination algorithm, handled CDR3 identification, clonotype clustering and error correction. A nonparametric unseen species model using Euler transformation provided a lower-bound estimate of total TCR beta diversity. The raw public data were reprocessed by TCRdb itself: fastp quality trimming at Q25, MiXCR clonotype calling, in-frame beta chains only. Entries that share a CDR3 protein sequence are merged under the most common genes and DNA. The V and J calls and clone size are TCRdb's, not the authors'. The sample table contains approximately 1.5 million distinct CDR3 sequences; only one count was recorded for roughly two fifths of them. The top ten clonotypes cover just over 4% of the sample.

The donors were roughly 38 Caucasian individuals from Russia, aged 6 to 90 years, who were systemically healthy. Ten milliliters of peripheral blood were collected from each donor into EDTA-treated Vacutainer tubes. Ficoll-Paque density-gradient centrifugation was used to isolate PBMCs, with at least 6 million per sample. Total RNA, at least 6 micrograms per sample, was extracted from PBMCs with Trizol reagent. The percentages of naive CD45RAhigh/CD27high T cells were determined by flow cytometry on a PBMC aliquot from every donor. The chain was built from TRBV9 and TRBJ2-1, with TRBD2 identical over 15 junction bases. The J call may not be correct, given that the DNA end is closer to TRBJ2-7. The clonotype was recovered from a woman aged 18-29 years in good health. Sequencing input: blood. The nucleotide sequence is TGTGCCAGCAGGGGACTAGCGGGAGGTCTTAGCTCCTACAATGAGCAGTACTTC. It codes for CASRGLAGGLSSYNEQYF.